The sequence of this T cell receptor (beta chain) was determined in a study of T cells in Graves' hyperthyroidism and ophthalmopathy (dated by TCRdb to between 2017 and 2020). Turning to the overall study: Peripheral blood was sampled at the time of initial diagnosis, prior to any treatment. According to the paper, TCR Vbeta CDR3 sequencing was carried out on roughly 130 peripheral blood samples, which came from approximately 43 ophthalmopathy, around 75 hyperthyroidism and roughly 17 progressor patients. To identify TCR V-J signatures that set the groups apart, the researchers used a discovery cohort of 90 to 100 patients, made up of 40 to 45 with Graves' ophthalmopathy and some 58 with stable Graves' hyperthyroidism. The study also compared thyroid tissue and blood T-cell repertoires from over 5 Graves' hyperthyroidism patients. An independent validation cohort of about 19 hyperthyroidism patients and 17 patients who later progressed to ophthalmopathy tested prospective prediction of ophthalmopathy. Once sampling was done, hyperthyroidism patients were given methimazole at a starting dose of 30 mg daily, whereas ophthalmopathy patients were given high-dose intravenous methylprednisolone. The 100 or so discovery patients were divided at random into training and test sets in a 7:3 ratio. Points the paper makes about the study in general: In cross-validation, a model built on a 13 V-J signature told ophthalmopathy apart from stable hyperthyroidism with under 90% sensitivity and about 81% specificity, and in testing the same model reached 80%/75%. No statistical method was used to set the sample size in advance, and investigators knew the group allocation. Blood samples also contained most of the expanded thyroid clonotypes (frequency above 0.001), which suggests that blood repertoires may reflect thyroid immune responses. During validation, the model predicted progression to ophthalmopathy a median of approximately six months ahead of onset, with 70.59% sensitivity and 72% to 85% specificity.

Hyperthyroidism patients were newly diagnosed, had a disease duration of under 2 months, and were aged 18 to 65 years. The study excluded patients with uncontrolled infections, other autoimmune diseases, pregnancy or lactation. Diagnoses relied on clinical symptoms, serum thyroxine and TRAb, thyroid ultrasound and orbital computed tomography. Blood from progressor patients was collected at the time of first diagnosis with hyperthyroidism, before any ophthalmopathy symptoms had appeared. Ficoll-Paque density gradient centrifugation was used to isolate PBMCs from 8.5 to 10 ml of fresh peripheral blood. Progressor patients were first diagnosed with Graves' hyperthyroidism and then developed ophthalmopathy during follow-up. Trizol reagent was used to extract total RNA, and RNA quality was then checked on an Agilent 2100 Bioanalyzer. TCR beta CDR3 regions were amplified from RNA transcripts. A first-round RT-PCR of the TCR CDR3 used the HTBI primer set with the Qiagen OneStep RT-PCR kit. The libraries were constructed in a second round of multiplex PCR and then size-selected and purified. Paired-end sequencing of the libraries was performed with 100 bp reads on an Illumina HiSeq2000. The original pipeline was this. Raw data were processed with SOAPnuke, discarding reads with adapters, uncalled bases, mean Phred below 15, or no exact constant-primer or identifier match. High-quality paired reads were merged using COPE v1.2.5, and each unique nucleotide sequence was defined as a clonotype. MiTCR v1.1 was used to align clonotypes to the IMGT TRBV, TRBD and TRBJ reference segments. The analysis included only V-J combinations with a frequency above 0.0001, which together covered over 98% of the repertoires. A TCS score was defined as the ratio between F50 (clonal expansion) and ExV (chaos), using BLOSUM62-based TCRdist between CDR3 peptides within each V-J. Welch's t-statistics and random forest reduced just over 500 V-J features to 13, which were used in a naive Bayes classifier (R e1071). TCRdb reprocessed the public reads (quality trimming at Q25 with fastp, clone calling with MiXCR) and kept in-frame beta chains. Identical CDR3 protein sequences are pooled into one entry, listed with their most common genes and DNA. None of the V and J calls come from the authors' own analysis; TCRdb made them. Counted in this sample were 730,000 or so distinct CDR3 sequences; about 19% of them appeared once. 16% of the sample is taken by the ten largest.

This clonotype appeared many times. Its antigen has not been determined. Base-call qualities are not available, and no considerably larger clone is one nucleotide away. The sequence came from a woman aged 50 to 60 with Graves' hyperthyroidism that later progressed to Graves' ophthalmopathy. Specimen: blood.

The CDR3 region reads CASSYQGGYTF. At the DNA level, the sequence is TGTGCCAGCAGTTATCAAGGTGGCTACACCTTC. This receptor chain uses TRBV6-5 and TRBJ1-2, with no confident D gene call. The CDR3 spans 11 residues, from the cysteine through the phenylalanine. Kept here is only the CDR3 DNA, which spans 33 bases and is read in frame from base 1. Trimming costs V 3 bases and J 7 bases, and their ends lie 6 bases apart. From the germline V gene, CDR1 is MNHEY and CDR2 is SVGAGI.